The source of this TCR beta chain is a study of shared clonotypes between healthy human individuals. Across the whole study: CD4 naive cells filled three plates per donor, CD4 memory three, CD8 naive two and CD8 memory one.

Splitting the CD4+ cells yielded a CD45RA+ naive subset and a CD45RA-negative memory subset. Overall study findings and caveats: Rarefaction gave evidence that sorted-subset sequencing remained incomplete despite large depth. The donor pool, a small one, limited the genetic and exposure-history diversity represented.

TCRdb keeps only in-frame clones here, not all; method: immunoSEQ multiplex PCR. The sample has about 960,000 clones, 60% to 85% seen once; the top ten hold over 1.3%. CDR3 length: 13 residues. Germline assignment: CDR1 SGHDT and CDR2 YYEEEE. Trimming left V 1 base short and J 6 bases short, with 11 bases between. Regarding this clone: Antigen: not known.

The chain uses TRBV5-6 and TRBJ2-7; D ambiguous. Source material: memory CD4+ T cells sorted from blood. The subset here: CD45RA-negative fraction. The TCR sequence derives from a man aged 18 to 29 in good health. The CDR3 protein is CASSLLWVPEQYF. The CDR3 nucleotides read TGTGCCAGCAGCTTGCTTTGGGTCCCCGAGCAGTACTTC.